The entry that follows covers one T cell receptor (beta chain) sequence. This CDR3 contains 15 residues. The data are from a study of blood T cell repertoires in COVID-19. Study-level background: Whether acute or convalescent, the COVID-19 samples came from the United States, Italy and Spain. In each case, the material was cDNA or gDNA derived from T cells, B-cell-depleted T cells, or PBMCs.

Original processing methods: The assay estimated nucleated cells by amplifying reference gene primers. Sequenced by immunoSEQ multiplex PCR; TCRdb stores in-frame clones only, minus some. V and J calls and clone size are given by that table; D and trimming were obtained from the DNA. In the table there are some 290,000 clones, about 88% of which are singletons. This TCR came from a man younger than 35 with active or convalescent COVID-19. Sample: peripheral blood. The rearrangement uses TRBV21-1 and TRBJ1-4; no DNA check was done on the table's D call, TRBD1. TRBV21-1 is assigned pseudogene status. The chain's CDR3 is CASSSGQGEVEKLFF. CDR3 DNA: TGTGCCAGCAGCTCGGGACAGGGGGAGGTTGAAAAACTGTTTTTT.